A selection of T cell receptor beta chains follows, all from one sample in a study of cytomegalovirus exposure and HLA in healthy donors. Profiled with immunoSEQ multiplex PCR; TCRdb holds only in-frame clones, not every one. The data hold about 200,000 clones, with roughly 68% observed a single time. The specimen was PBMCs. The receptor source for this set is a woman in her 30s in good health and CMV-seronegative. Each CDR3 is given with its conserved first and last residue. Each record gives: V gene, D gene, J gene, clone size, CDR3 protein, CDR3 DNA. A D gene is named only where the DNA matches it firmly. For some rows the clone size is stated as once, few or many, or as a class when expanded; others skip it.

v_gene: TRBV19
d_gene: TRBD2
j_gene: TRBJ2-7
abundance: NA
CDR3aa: CASSPPPTSGKNEQYF
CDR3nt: TGTGCCAGTAGTCCCCCGCCGACTAGCGGGAAAAACGAGCAGTACTTC

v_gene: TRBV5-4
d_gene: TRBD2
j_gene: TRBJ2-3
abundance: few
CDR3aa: CASSPGTSGTDTQYF
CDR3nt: TGTGCCAGCAGCCCCGGGACTAGCGGCACAGATACGCAGTATTTT

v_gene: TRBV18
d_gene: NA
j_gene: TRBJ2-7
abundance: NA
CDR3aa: CASSPPGDEQYF
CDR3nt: TGTGCCAGCTCACCACCGGGAGACGAGCAGTACTTC

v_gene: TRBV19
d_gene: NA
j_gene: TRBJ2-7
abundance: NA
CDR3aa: CASSRDFDEQYF
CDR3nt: TGTGCCAGTAGTAGGGACTTCGACGAGCAGTACTTC

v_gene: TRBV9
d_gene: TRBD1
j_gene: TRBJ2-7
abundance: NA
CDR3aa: CASSTLDRGYEQYF
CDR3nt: TGTGCCAGCAGCACTCTGGACAGGGGCTACGAGCAGTACTTC

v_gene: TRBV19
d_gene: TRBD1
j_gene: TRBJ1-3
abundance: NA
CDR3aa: CASSITGQGSGNTIYF
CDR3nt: TGTGCCAGTAGTATCACGGGACAGGGTTCTGGAAACACCATATATTTT

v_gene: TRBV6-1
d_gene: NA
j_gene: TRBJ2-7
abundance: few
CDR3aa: CASIRGTFYEQYF
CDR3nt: TGTGCCAGCATCAGGGGTACGTTCTACGAGCAGTACTTC

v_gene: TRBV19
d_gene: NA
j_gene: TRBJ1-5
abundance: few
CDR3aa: CASSISGNSNQPQHF
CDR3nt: TGTGCCAGTAGTATATCAGGGAATAGCAATCAGCCCCAGCATTTT

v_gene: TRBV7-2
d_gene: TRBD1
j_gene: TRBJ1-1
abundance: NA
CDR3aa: CASSQGAGSFTEAFF
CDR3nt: TGTGCCAGCAGCCAGGGGGCGGGCTCCTTCACTGAAGCTTTCTTT

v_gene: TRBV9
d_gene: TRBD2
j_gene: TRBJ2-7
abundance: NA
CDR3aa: CASSLNRLAGAYEQYF
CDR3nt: TGTGCCAGCAGCCTCAACAGACTAGCGGGGGCCTACGAGCAGTACTTC

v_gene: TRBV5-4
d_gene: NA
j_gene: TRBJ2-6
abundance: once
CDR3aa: CASSLGLDSGANVLTF
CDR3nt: TGTGCCAGCAGCTTGGGACTAGACTCTGGGGCCAACGTCCTGACTTTC

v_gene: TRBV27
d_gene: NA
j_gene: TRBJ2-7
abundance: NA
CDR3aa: CASSPVGGYEQYF
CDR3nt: TGTGCCAGCAGTCCTGTGGGGGGCTACGAGCAGTACTTC

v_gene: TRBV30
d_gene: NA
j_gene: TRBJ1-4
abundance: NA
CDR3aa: CAWSISGEKLFF
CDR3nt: TGTGCCTGGAGTATCTCAGGGGAAAAACTGTTTTTT

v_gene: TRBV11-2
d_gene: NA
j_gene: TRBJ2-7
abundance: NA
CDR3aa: CASSLDLVREDEQYF
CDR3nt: TGTGCCAGCAGCTTAGATCTGGTCAGGGAGGACGAGCAGTACTTC

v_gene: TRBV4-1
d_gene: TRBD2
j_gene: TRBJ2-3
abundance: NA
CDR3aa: CASSPLRREGGTDTQYF
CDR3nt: TGCGCCAGCAGCCCCTTACGACGGGAGGGAGGCACAGATACGCAGTATTTT

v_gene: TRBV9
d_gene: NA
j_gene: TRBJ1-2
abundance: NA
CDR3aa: CASSVEGGTGGGYTF
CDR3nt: TGTGCCAGCAGCGTAGAGGGGGGGACCGGTGGAGGCTACACCTTC

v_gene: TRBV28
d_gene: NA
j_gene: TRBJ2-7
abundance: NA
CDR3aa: CASRGGGGEQYF
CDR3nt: TGTGCCAGCAGGGGGGGTGGGGGCGAGCAGTACTTC

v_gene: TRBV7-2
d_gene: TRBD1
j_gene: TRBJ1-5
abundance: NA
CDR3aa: CASSHRDRGFQPQHF
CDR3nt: TGTGCCAGCAGCCACCGGGACAGGGGGTTTCAGCCCCAGCATTTT

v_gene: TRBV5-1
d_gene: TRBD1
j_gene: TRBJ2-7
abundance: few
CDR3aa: CASSFTTGTSYEQYF
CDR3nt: TGCGCCAGCAGCTTCACGACAGGGACCTCCTACGAGCAGTACTTC

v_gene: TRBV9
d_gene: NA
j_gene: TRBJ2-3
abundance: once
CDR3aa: CASSVQGITDTQYF
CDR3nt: TGTGCCAGCAGCGTACAGGGGATCACAGATACGCAGTATTTT

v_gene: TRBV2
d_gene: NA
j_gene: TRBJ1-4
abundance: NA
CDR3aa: CASNPDGVSSEKLFF
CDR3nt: TGTGCCAGCAACCCAGACGGGGTAAGCAGTGAAAAACTGTTTTTT

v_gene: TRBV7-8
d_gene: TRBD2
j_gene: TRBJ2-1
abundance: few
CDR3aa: CASSLGVAGGPHEQFF
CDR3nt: TGTGCCAGCAGCTTAGGGGTAGCGGGAGGGCCCCATGAGCAGTTCTTC

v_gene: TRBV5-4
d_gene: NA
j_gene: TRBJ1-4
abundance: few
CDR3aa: CASSLLGGPGEKLFF
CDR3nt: TGTGCCAGCAGCTTACTGGGGGGTCCAGGGGAAAAACTGTTTTTT

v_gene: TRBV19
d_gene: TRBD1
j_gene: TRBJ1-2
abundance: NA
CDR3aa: CASKRWSGGGLYYGYTF
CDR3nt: TGTGCCAGTAAAAGATGGTCAGGGGGCGGTTTGTACTATGGCTACACCTTC

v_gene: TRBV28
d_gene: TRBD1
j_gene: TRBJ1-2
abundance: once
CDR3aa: CASSLFQGAWGYTF
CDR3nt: TGTGCCAGCAGTTTATTCCAGGGGGCGTGGGGCTACACCTTC

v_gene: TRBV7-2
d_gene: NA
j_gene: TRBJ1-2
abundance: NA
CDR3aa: CASSQEGIPYGYTF
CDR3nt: TGTGCCAGCAGTCAGGAGGGGATACCCTATGGCTACACCTTC

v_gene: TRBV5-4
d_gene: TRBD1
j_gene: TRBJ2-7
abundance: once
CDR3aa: CASSPIGDRGFSEQYF
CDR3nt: TGTGCCAGCAGCCCGATCGGGGACAGGGGATTCTCCGAGCAGTACTTC

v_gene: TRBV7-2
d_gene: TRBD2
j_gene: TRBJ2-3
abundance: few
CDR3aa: CASSLGLAGYTDTQYF
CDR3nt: TGTGCCAGCAGCTTAGGACTAGCGGGGTACACAGATACGCAGTATTTT

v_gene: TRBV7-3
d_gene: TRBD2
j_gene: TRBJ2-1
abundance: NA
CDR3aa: CASSQLAGDSNEQFF
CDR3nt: TGTGCCAGCAGCCAACTAGCGGGGGACTCCAATGAGCAGTTCTTC

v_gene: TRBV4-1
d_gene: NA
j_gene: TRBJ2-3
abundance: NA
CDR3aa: CASSPFGGSTDTQYF
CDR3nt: TGCGCCAGCAGCCCATTCGGGGGTAGCACAGATACGCAGTATTTT

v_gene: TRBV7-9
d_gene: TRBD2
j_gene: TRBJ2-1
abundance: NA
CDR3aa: CASTPSGSYNEQFF
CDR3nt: TGTGCCAGCACACCTAGCGGCTCCTACAATGAGCAGTTCTTC

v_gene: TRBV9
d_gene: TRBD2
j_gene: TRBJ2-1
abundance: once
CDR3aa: CASTTSGGYNEQFF
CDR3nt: TGTGCCAGCACCACTAGCGGGGGTTACAATGAGCAGTTCTTC

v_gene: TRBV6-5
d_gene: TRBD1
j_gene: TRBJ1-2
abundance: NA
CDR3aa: CASSPDRAAGYTF
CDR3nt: TGTGCCAGCAGCCCGGACAGGGCGGCTGGCTACACCTTC

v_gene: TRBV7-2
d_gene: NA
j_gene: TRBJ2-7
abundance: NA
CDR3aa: CASSLVRAQGSSYEQYF
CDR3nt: TGTGCCAGCAGCTTAGTACGGGCACAGGGCAGCTCCTACGAGCAGTACTTC

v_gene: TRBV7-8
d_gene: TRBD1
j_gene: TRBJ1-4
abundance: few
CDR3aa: CASSRTGGGGNEKLFF
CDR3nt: TGTGCCAGCAGCAGGACAGGGGGCGGTGGTAATGAAAAACTGTTTTTT

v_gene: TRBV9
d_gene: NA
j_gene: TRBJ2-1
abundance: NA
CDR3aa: CASSGVVSGTLNEQFF
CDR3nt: TGTGCCAGCAGCGGAGTAGTCTCCGGGACTTTGAATGAGCAGTTCTTC

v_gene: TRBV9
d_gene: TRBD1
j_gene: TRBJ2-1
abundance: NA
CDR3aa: CASSAHPRQGTYNEQFF
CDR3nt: TGTGCCAGCAGCGCCCACCCAAGACAGGGAACTTACAATGAGCAGTTCTTC

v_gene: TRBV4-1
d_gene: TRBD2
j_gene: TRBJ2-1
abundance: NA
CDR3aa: CASSRQRGNNEQFF
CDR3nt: TGCGCCAGCAGCCGGCAGCGGGGGAACAATGAGCAGTTCTTC

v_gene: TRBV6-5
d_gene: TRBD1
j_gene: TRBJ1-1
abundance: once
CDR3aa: CASTDRVNTEAFF
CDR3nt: TGTGCCAGCACCGACAGGGTGAACACTGAAGCTTTCTTT

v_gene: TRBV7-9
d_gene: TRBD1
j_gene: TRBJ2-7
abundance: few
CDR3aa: CASSDDRAHEQYF
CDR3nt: TGTGCCAGCAGCGACGACAGGGCCCACGAGCAGTACTTC

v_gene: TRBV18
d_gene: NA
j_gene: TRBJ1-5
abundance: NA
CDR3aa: CASSAVGEAQHF
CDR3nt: TGTGCCAGCTCCGCAGTCGGGGAGGCCCAGCATTTT

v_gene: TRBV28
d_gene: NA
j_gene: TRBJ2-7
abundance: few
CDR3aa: CASSRVAPYEQYF
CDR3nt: TGTGCCAGCAGCCGGGTAGCGCCCTACGAGCAGTACTTC

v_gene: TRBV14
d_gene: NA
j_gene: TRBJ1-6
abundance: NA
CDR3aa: CASSPHREGVNSPLHF
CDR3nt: TGTGCCAGCAGCCCCCATCGAGAGGGTGTCAATTCACCCCTCCACTTT

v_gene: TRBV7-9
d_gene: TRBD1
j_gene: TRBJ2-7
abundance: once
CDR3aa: CASSFPLDRAEQYF
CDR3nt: TGTGCCAGCAGCTTCCCCTTAGACAGGGCCGAGCAGTACTTC

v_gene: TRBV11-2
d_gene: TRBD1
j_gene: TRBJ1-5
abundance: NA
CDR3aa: CASSLAGGNQPQHF
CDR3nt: TGTGCCAGCAGCTTAGCAGGGGGTAATCAGCCCCAGCATTTT

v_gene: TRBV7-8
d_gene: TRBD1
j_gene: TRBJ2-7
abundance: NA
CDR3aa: CASSLAGTGGFTYEQYF
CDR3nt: TGTGCCAGCAGCTTAGCGGGGACAGGGGGATTCACCTACGAGCAGTACTTC

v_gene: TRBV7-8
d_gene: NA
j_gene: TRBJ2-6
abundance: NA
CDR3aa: CASSFSKASGANVLTF
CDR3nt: TGTGCCAGCAGCTTCTCGAAAGCGTCTGGGGCCAACGTCCTGACTTTC

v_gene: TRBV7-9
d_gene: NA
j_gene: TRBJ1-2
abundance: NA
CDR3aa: CASTRGGPSGYTF
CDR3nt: TGTGCCAGCACTCGGGGAGGGCCCTCTGGCTACACCTTC

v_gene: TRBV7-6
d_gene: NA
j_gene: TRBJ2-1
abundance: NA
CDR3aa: CASSAIQGEQFF
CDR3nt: TGTGCCAGCAGCGCCATTCAGGGGGAGCAGTTCTTC

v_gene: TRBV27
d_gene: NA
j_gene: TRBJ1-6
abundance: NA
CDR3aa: CASTVTSRGGGLHF
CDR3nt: TGTGCCAGCACCGTGACCTCCCGGGGAGGGGGCCTCCACTTT

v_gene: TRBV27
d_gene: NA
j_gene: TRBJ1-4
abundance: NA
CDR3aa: CASSSLVDSPLELFF
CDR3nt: TGTGCCAGCAGTTCGTTAGTGGACAGTCCGCTCGAACTGTTTTTT

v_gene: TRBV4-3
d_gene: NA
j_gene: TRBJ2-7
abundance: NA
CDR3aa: CASSQELNTYEQYF
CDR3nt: TGCGCCAGCAGCCAAGAGTTGAACACCTACGAGCAGTACTTC

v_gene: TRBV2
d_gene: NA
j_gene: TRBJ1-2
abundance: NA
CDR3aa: CASSEQGQVYGYTF
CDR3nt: TGTGCCAGCAGTGAACAGGGGCAGGTCTATGGCTACACCTTC

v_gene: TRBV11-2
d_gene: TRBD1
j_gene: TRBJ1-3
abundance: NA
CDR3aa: CASSSDRAGGRGTIYF
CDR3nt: TGTGCCAGCAGCTCAGACCGGGCAGGGGGTAGGGGCACCATATATTTT

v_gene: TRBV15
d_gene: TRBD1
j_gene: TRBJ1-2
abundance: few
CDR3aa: CATSRDLLDRGVHGYTF
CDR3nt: TGTGCCACCAGCAGAGATCTCCTCGACAGGGGCGTCCATGGCTACACCTTC

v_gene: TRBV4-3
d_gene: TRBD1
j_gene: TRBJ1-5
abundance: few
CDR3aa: CASSRRQGTNQPQHF
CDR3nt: TGCGCCAGCAGCCGGAGACAGGGGACAAATCAGCCCCAGCATTTT

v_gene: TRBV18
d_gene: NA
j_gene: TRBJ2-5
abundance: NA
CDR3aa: CASSPPTVGETQYF
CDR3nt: TGTGCCAGCTCACCACCGACAGTCGGGGAGACCCAGTACTTC

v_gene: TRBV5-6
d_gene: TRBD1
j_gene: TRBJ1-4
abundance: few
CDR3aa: CASSVTGAGGEKLFF
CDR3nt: TGTGCCAGCAGCGTAACAGGGGCAGGGGGGGAAAAACTGTTTTTT

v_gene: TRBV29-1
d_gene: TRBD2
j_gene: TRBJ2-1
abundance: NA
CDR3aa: CSVDPSGMDYNEQFF
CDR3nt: TGCAGCGTTGATCCTAGCGGGATGGATTACAATGAGCAGTTCTTC

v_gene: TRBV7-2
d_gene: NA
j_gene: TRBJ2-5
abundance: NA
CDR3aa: CASSVQRETQYF
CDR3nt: TGTGCCAGCAGCGTACAGCGGGAGACCCAGTACTTC